The 22 T cell receptor beta chains presented below share a single source sample, sequenced in a study of tumor and adjacent non-tumor tissue in lung cancer (dated by TCRdb to the late 2010s). Library method: multiplex PCR. Sequencer: Illumina HiSeq 2500. TCRbeta libraries were constructed through three rounds of nested PCR with primers (Table S4) according to protocols modified from ARM-PCR. TCRdb took the public reads, trimmed them with fastp at Q25, ran MiXCR for clone calling and kept in-frame beta chains. A single entry per CDR3 protein holds the most common genes and DNA from its merged rows. In all, the sample holds under 150,000 distinct CDR3 sequences, and 60% to 70% of those were seen once. The ten largest make up roughly 18% of the sample. RNA was extracted from bulk unsorted tissue and checked for quality with a NanoDrop ND-1000 and an Agilent 2100. Material: lung tumor tissue. These TCRs come from a man aged 60 to 75 with small cell lung cancer.

Note on this clonotype: One junction end disagrees with the germline gene, perhaps due to a read error. V gene TRBV6-1 combines with J gene TRBJ2-7; TRBD1 aligns across 8 bases. Germline CDR1 MNHNS, CDR2 SASEGT. The CDR3 is 15 residues long. As DNA, the CDR3 is TGTGTCAGCAGATTTGCCGGGACAGGACCCTACGAGCAGTACTTC. This translates into CVSRFAGTGPYEQYF.

This clonotype was seen a single time. The chain links TRBV11-3 to TRBJ2-1; maybe TRBD2 (5 bases). The CDR3 sequence is 14 residues long. V shed 5 bases and J shed 9 bases, with 17 bases lying between them. The germline gives CDR1 SGHNT, CDR2 YENEEA. The DNA for the CDR3 is TGTGCCAGCAGCACCTGGACGATGGGGAGTGAGCAGTTCTTC. Translation gives CASSTWTMGSEQFF.

Worth noting for this clonotype: A much larger clone differs by one base, so this may be a read error. CDR3 sequence reads: CASSLKGVGASYKQYF. The CDR3 nucleotides are TGTGCCAGTAGTCTAAAGGGGGTGGGCGCTTCCTACAAGCAGTACTTC. The chain combines TRBV6-1 with TRBJ2-7, with D maybe TRBD1 (6 bases). The CDR3 runs 16 residues. Per the germline V gene, CDR1 is MNHNS and CDR2 is SASEGT.

Ten or more counts support this clonotype. This chain uses TRBV11-1 with TRBJ2-2; weak D call: TRBD1 (6 bases). CDR1 and CDR2 (germline): SGHAT, FQDESV (reference sequence). The CDR3 totals 16 residues. The V end lost 7 bases, the J end lost 2 bases, and 17 bases lay between the germline ends. The CDR3 bases are TGTGCCAGCAAATCTAGGGGGAGTCTTAACACCGGGGAGCTGTTTTTT. Its translation is CASKSRGSLNTGELFF.

This clonotype was picked up many times. The genes are TRBV19 and TRBJ2-2; 9 nucleotides align to TRBD2. Germline-derived CDR1 and CDR2 are LNHDA and SQIVND (reference sequence). The V and J ends lost 1 base and 1 base, in that order; junction bases with no gene match: 4. The CDR3 contains 17 residues. CDR3 DNA: TGTGCCAGTAGTATAGGGCTAGCGGGAAGGAACACCGGGGAGCTGTTTTTT. This encodes CASSIGLAGRNTGELFF.

Remarks on this clonotype: The conserved phenylalanine or tryptophan is not found at the CDR3 terminus, so this likely reflects a read error. The chain combines TRBV20-1 with TRBJ2-3; 8 positions match TRBD1. Looked up from germline, CDR1 is DFQATT and CDR2 is SNEGSKA (reference sequence). The CDR3 is made up of 15 amino acids. With V trimmed by 4 bases and J by 6 bases, 12 bases remained unmatched. This CDR3 reads CSANPWTGNTDTQYL. The CDR3 DNA sequence: TGCAGTGCTAACCCCTGGACAGGGAATACTGATACGCAGTATCTT.

About this clonotype itself: As the CDR3 is not closed by the conserved phenylalanine or tryptophan, this likely results from a read error. This chain joins TRBV29-1 and TRBJ2-5; a weak D match, TRBD1 (6 bases). There are 14 residues in the CDR3. Per germline, CDR1 SQVTM and CDR2 ANQGSEA. The CDR3 bases are TGCAGTGTTTATAGCCTCGACAGGCAACAGACCCAGTACTTA. Translating gives CSVYSLDRQQTQYL.

As for this clonotype: Because it lacks the conserved phenylalanine or tryptophan at the end, this CDR3 is likely a read error. The chain employs TRBV5-5 and TRBJ2-5; no reliable D call. V lost 4 bases to trimming and J lost 5 bases, with 12 bases between them. The CDR3 runs 13 residues. Germline values: CDR1 SGHKS, CDR2 YYEKEE (reference sequence). The CDR3 spells CASSIGPGETQYL. DNA for the CDR3: TGTGCCAGCAGCATCGGGCCGGGCGAGACCCAGTACTTA.

Note on this clonotype: At one boundary the junction diverges from the germline segment, which might be a read error. The chain uses TRBV11-3 and TRBJ2-1; 16 bases line up with TRBD2. The CDR3 totals 17 residues. In germline, CDR1 is SGHNT, CDR2 YENEEA. CDR3 nucleotide sequence: TGTGTCAGCAGTTCGGGACTAGCGGGAGGGCCCTACGATGAGCAGTTCTTC. Amino acids: CVSSSGLAGGPYDEQFF. Filled out from reference TRBV11-3 and TRBJ2-1, the complete variable domain reads EAGVVQSPRYKIIEKKQPVAFWCNPISGHNTLYWYLQNLGQGPELLIRYENEEAVDDSQLPKDRFSAERLKGVDSTLKIQPAELGDSAVYLCVSSSGLAGGPYDEQFFGPGTRLTVL.

The J gene is TRBJ2-7, the V gene TRBV20-1; 11 bases align to TRBD2. This CDR3 has 15 residues. Germline V gene sequence: CDR1 DFQATT, CDR2 SNEGSKA (reference sequence). V gave up 0 bases and J gave up 4 bases; unmatched junction bases: 5. Here the CDR3 DNA reads TGCAGTGCTAGAGAACTAGCGGGAGTATGGTACGAGCAGTACTTC. As protein: CSARELAGVWYEQYF.

The V gene is TRBV10-1, the J gene TRBJ2-3; tentative D call: TRBD2 (6 bases). The V end was cut by 3 bases, the J end by 12 bases, with 22 bases between. CDR3 length equals 15 residues. Germline V CDR1 and CDR2: WNHNN, SYGVQD (reference sequence). The CDR3 sequence: CASSESGRPSGGQYF. The CDR3, as DNA: TGCGCCAGCAGTGAATCGGGGAGGCCTTCCGGGGGACAGTATTTT.

About this clonotype: A clone one base away is much larger, so this may be a read error. This likely comes from a read error, as the CDR3 has no conserved phenylalanine or tryptophan at its end. The chain carries TRBV20-1 and TRBJ2-3; 10 positions agree with TRBD1. The junction had 5 bases not matched to a gene; V was cut back by 3 bases and J by 5 bases. Germline V gene lookup returns CDR1 DFQATT and CDR2 SNEGSKA (reference sequence). The CDR3 spans 14 residues. The CDR3 sequence is CSASDRGQGDTQYL. Here the CDR3 DNA reads TGCAGTGCTAGTGACAGGGGGCAAGGAGATACGCAGTATCTT.

Notes on this clonotype: A clone one base away is much larger, so this may be a read error. V and J are TRBV29-1 and TRBJ2-7; TRBD2 is a possible D gene (6 bases). CDR1 is SQVTM and CDR2 is ANQGSEA in the germline V gene. With 3 bases removed from V and 5 bases from J, the gap between germline ends came to 8 bases. This CDR3 has 11 residues. The DNA for the CDR3 is TGCAGCGTTGATCGGGGGAACGAGCAGTACTTC. This translates into CSVDRGNEQYF.

A remark on this clonotype: The conserved final phenylalanine or tryptophan is absent from the CDR3, which likely points to a read error. V and J are TRBV4-1 and TRBJ2-5; no reliable D call. Germline CDR1 and CDR2: MGHRA and YSYEKL. CDR3 length: 14 amino acids. The CDR3 sequence: CASSQAELAEIQYL. CDR3 DNA: TGCGCCAGCAGCCAAGCCGAATTGGCCGAGATCCAGTACTTA.

This clonotype has at least ten counts. The rearrangement uses TRBV11-3 and TRBJ1-3, with D unclear. Germline values: CDR1 SGHNT, CDR2 YENEEA. This CDR3 is built from 14 residues. The V end was cut by 5 bases, the J end by 1 base, with 9 bases between. CDR3 in DNA: TGTGCCAGCAGCCCGGCGGTTTCTGGAAACACCATATATTTT. Its translation: CASSPAVSGNTIYF.

This clonotype was detected ten times or more. The gene calls are TRBV20-1 and TRBJ1-1, with D tentatively TRBD1 (5 bases). In germline, CDR1 is DFQATT, CDR2 SNEGSKA (reference sequence). The ends were cut back, 3 bases at V and 7 bases at J, with 12 bases in the middle. The CDR3 has 12 amino acids. The CDR3: CSASPDTGEAFF. In DNA form, the CDR3 reads TGCAGTGCTAGTCCGGACACTGGTGAAGCTTTCTTT.

The genes are TRBV6-6 and TRBJ1-6; 9 positions match TRBD1. Trimming at V came to 0 bases and at J to 10 bases, leaving 7 bases not matched to a gene. The CDR3 is 16 amino acids. Germline CDR1 is MNHNY and CDR2 is SVGAGI (reference sequence). The CDR3 nucleotides read TGTGCCAGCAGTTACTCCGGACAGGGGTTTGGGTCACCCCTCCACTTT. This codes for CASSYSGQGFGSPLHF.

Worth noting for this clonotype: Likely a read error: the CDR3 ends without its conserved phenylalanine or tryptophan. The chain uses TRBV11-1 and TRBJ2-7, with a tentative D call TRBD2 (6 bases). In germline, CDR1 is SGHAT, CDR2 FQDESV (reference sequence). The V end was cut by 5 bases, the J end by 3 bases, with 20 bases between. The CDR3 has 16 residues. CDR3 protein: CASSHQTGGARYEQYL. In nucleotides, the CDR3 is TGTGCCAGCAGCCACCAGACTGGCGGGGCTCGCTACGAGCAGTACTTG.

This clonotype was found many times. V and J are TRBV11-3 and TRBJ2-3, with TRBD2 matching over 7 bases. Unmatched junction bases numbered 5, after V lost 5 bases and J lost 0 bases. CDR1 is SGHNT, CDR2 YENEEA, per germline. CDR3 length: 15 residues. CDR3 coding DNA: TGTGCCAGCAGCCCCTCAGCGGGAAGCACAGATACGCAGTATTTT. This translates into CASSPSAGSTDTQYF.

In its sample, this clonotype was seen many times. J is TRBJ2-3 and V is TRBV13; 7 bases match TRBD1. Trimming at V came to 3 bases and at J to 4 bases, leaving 7 bases not matched to a gene. Germline assignment: CDR1 PRHDT and CDR2 FYEKMQ (reference sequence). The CDR3 totals 15 residues. This chain's CDR3 is CASSFETGFPDTQYF. In DNA form, the CDR3 reads TGTGCCAGCAGCTTTGAGACAGGGTTCCCAGATACGCAGTATTTT.

A few counts support this clonotype. A much larger clonotype is one base distant, so this may be a read error. This rearrangement joins TRBV4-1 to TRBJ2-3; 10 bases fit TRBD2. J lost 4 bases, V lost 1 base, and 2 bases had no gene match. The CDR3 is 15 amino acids. CDR1 and CDR2 (germline): MGHRA, YSYEKL. The CDR3 here is CASSQVLAGSDTQYF. Here the CDR3 DNA reads TGCGCCAGCAGCCAAGTACTAGCGGGATCAGATACGCAGTATTTT.

The chain has TRBV9 and TRBJ2-7, with D uncertain. The CDR3 consists of 16 residues. V lost 4 bases to trimming and J lost 0 bases, with 17 bases between them. CDR1 is SGDLS, CDR2 YYNGEE, per germline. The CDR3 region has the DNA TGTGCCAGCAGCACCGAGGCCCTCCGGACCTCCTACGAGCAGTACTTC. This gives the protein CASSTEALRTSYEQYF.